The clone carrying this TCR beta chain was seen only a few times. Its cognate antigen is unknown. The data are from a study of PD-1 blockade in classical Hodgkin lymphoma. Across the study: Patients got intravenous nivolumab 3 mg/kg every 2 weeks.

Germline loops: CDR1 MNHEY, CDR2 SMNVEV (reference sequence). This CDR3 contains 15 residues. Trimming took 6 bases from V and 5 from J; bases not matched to a gene: 9. Study-level points and caveats: CD4+ TCR diversity rose significantly by C4D1, and CD8+ TCR diversity did not. Complete responders entered with baseline diversity on par with newly diagnosed patients, the results showed.

The method was immunoSEQ multiplex PCR; TCRdb's version includes in-frame clones alone and lacks a portion of them. The sample has around 50,000 clones, around four fifths seen once; the top ten hold 9.5% to 15%. Time point here: cycle 4 day 1 (C4D1), after about 6 weeks of nivolumab. Each patient's relapse followed autologous stem cell transplantation, and brentuximab vedotin exposure varied. The sequence derives from a human donor with classical Hodgkin lymphoma. The chain recombines TRBV27 with TRBJ1-3; 8 bases map to TRBD1. The specimen was peripheral blood mononuclear cells (PBMCs), collected before the fourth cycle of nivolumab. CDR3 bases: TGTGCCAGCAGCTATACCGGACAGGGAAGAAACACCATATATTTT. Encoded protein: CASSYTGQGRNTIYF.